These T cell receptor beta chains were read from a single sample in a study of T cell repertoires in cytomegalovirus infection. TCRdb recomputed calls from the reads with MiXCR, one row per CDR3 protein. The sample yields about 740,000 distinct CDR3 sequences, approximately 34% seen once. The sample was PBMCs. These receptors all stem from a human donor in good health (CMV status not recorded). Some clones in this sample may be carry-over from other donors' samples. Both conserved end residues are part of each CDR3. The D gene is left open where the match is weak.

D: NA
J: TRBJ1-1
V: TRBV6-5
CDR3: CASRGNGAGENTEAFF

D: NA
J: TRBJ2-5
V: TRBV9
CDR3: CASSVTSLQETQYF

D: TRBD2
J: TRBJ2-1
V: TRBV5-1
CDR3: CASSEGLAGGEQFF

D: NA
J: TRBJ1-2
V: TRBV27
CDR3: CASSLRPASNLFYGYTF

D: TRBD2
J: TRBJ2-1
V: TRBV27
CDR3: CASSFKTSASSYNEQFF

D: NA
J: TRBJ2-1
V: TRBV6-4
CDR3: CASTETPSSYNEQFF

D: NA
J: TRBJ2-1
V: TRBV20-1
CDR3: CSARDDDEQFF

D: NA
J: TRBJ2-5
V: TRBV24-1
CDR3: CATSDPGQPYQETQYF

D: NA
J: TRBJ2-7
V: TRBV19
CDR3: CASSPKGGEQYF

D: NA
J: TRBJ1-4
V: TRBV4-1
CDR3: CASKDRDSTNEKLFF

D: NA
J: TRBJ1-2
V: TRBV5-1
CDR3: CASSLEGRRGTAIYGYTF

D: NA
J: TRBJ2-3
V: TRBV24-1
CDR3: CATRPPGPTDTQYF

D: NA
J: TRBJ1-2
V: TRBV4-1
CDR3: CASSANPGEYGYTF

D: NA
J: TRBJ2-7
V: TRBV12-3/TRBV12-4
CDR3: CASTLTARANYEQYF

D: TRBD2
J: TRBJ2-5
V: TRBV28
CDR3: CASSLSLAGAETQYF

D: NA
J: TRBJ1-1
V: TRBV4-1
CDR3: CASSQEGRGTEAFF

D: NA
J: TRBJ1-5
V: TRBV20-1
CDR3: CSARLGGNRAQPQHF

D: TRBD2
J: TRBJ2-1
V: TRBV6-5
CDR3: CARRDSGRAINEQFF

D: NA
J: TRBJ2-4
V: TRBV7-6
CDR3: CASSLGRELAKNIQYF

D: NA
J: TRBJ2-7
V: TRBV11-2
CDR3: CASSTYRDSHYEQYF